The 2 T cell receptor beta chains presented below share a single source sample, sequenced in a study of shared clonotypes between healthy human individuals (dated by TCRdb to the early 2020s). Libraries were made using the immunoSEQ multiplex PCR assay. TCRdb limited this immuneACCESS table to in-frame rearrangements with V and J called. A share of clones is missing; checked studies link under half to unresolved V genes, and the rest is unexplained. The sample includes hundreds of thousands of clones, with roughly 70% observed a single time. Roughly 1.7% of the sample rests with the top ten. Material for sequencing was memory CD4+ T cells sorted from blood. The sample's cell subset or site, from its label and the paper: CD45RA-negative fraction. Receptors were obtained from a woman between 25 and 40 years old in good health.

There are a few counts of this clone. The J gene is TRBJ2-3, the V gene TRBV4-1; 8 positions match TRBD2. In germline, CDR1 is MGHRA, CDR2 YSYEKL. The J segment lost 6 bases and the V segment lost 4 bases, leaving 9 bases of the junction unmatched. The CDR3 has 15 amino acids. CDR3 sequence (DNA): TGCGCCAGCAGCCGGGAGCGGGGGTCGTGGGATACGCAGTATTTT. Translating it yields CASSRERGSWDTQYF.

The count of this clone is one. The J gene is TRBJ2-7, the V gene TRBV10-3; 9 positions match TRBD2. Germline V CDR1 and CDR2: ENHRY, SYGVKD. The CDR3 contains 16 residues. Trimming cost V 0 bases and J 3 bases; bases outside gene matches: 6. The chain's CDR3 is CAISESAGGPGYEQYF. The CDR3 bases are TGTGCCATCAGTGAGTCGGCGGGAGGGCCTGGCTACGAGCAGTACTTC.